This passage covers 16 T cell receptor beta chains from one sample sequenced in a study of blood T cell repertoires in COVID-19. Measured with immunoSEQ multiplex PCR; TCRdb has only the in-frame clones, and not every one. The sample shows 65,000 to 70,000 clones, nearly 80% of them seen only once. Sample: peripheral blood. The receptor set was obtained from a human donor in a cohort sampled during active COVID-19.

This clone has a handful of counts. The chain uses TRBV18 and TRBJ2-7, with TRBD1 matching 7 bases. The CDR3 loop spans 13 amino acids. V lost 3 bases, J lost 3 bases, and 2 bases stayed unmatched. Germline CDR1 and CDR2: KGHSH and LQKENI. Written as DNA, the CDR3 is TGTGCCAGCTCACCGGGACAGAACTACGAGCAGTACTTC. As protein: CASSPGQNYEQYF.

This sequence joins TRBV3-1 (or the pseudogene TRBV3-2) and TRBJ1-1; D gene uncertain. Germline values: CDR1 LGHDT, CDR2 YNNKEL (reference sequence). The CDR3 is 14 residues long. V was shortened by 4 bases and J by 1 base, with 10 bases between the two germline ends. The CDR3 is CASSLSDKNTEAFF. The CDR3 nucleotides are TGTGCCAGCAGCCTAAGTGACAAGAACACTGAAGCTTTCTTT.

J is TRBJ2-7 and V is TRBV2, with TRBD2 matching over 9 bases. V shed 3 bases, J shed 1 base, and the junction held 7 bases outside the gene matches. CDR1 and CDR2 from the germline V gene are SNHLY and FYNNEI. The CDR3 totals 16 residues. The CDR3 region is CASSDIGGGASYEQYF. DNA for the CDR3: TGTGCCAGCAGTGATATTGGCGGGGGGGCGTCCTACGAGCAGTACTTC.

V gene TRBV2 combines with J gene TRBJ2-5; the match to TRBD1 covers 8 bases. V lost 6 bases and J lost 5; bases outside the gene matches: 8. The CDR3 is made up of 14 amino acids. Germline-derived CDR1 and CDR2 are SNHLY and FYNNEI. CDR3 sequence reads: CASSLQGAQETQYF. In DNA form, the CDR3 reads TGTGCCAGCAGCCTTCAGGGGGCGCAGGAGACCCAGTACTTC.

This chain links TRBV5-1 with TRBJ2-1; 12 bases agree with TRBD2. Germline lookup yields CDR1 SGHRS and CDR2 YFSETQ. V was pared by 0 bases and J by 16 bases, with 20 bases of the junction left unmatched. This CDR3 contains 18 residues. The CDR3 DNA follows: TGCGCCAGCAGCTTGGAAGGACTAGCGGGACCGGGAAGGGGAACGGTCTTCTTC. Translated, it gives CASSLEGLAGPGRGTVFF.

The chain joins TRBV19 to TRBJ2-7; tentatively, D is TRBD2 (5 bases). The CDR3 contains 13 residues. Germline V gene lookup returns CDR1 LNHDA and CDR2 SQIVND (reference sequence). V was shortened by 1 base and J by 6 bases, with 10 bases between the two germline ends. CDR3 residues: CASSIVGRGEQYF. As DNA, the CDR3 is TGTGCCAGTAGTATAGTAGGCCGGGGCGAGCAGTACTTC.

The CDR3 loop reads CASSSNNREQYF. The CDR3 DNA follows: TGTGCCAGCAGCTCAAACAACCGCGAGCAGTACTTC. V gene TRBV9 combines with J gene TRBJ2-7, with no clear D. The CDR3 is 12 residues long. V was cut by 4 bases and J by 6 bases, with 11 bases left in between. CDR1 is SGDLS and CDR2 is YYNGEE in the germline V gene.

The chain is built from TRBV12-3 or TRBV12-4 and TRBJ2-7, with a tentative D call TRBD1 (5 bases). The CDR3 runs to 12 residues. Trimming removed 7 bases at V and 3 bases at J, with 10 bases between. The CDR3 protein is CASKGYRYEQYF. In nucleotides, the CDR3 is TGTGCCAGCAAGGGGTACCGCTACGAGCAGTACTTC.

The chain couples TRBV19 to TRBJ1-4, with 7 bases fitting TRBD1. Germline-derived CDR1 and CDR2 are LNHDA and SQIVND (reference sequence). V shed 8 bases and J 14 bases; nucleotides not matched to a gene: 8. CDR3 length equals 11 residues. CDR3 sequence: CASADRAELFF. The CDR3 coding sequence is TGTGCCAGTGCTGACAGGGCAGAGCTGTTTTTT.

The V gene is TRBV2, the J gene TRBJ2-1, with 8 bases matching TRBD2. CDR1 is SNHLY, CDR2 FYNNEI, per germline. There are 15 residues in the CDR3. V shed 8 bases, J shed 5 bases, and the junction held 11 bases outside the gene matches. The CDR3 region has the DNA TGTGCCAGCGGGCTCGTGAGCGGGAGAAACAATGAGCAGTTCTTC. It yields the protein CASGLVSGRNNEQFF. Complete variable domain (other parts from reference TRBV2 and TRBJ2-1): EPEVTQTPSHQVTQMGQEVILRCVPISNHLYFYWYRQILGQKVEFLVSFYNNEISEKSEIFDDQFSVERPDGSNFTLKIRSTKLEDSAMYFCASGLVSGRNNEQFFGPGTRLTVL.

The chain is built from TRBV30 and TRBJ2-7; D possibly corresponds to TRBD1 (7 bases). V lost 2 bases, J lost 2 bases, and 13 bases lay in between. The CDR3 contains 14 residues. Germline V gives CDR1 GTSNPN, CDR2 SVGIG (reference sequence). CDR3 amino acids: CAWSQQGGPYEQYF. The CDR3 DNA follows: TGTGCCTGGAGTCAGCAGGGGGGCCCCTACGAGCAGTACTTC.

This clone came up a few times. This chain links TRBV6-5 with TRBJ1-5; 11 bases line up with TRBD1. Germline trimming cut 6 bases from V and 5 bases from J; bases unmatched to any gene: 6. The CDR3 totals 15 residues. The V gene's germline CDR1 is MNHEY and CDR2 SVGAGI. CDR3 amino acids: CASSFGTGGDQPQHF. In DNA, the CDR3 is TGTGCCAGCAGCTTCGGGACAGGGGGTGATCAGCCCCAGCATTTT.

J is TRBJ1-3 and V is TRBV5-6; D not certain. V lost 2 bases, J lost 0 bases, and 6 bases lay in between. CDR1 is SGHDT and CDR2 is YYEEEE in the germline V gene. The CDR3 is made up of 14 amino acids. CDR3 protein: CASSFTVSGNTIYF. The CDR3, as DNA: TGTGCCAGCAGCTTCACAGTCTCTGGAAACACCATATATTTT.

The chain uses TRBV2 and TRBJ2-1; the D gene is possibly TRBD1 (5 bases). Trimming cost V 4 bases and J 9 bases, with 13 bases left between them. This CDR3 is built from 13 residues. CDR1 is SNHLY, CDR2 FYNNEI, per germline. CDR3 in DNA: TGTGCCAGCAGTGGGACAACCCAAGGTGAGCAGTTCTTC. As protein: CASSGTTQGEQFF.

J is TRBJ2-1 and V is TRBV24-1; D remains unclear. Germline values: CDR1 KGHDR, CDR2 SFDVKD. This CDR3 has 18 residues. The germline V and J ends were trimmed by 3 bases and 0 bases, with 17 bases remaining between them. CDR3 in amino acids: CATSDPTPSLISYNEQFF. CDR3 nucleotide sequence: TGTGCCACCAGTGATCCCACCCCTAGTTTAATCTCCTACAATGAGCAGTTCTTC.

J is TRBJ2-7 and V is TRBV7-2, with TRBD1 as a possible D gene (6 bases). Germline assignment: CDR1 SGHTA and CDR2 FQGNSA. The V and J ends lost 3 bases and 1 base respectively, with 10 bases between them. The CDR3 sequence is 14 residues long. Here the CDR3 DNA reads TGTGCCAGCAGCTTCGCCAGGGGTTCCTACGAGCAGTACTTC. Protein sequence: CASSFARGSYEQYF.